This T cell receptor beta chain is drawn from a study of T cell repertoires in cytomegalovirus infection. Study-wide context: In the study, CMV epitopes included recently identified HLA-C-restricted and well-studied HLA-B-restricted ones. Public TCR beta signatures provided an indication of both CMV infection and a matching HLA type.

TCRdb reprocessed the reads with MiXCR, giving one entry per CDR3 protein. This sample has 700,000 to 950,000 distinct CDR3 sequences, with approximately 32% found just once. Germline-derived CDR1 and CDR2 are SGDLS and YYNGEE. The CDR3 sequence is 16 residues long. Trimming shortened V by 4 bases and J by 0 bases, and 15 bases separated the two germline ends. This clonotype was picked up a small number of times. No antigen is known for it. Study findings and constraints: Dominating the ex vivo response were HLA-C-restricted CMV-specific TCR beta clonotypes. Based on cumulative public TCR beta family frequency, carriers of CMV plus the relevant HLA were identified.

The chain is built from TRBV9 and TRBJ2-3, with D tentatively TRBD2 (6 bases). Sequencing was performed on cultured CD8+ T cells from PBMCs, taken from culture after CMV antigen stimulation. The sequence came from a human donor in good health (CMV status not recorded). Some clones in this sample may be carry-over from other donors' samples. The DNA for the CDR3 is TGTGCCAGCAGCCCGTCAACCGGGGGTAGCACAGATACGCAGTATTTT. Its protein product is CASSPSTGGSTDTQYF.